The 29 T cell receptor beta chains below were found in one sample sequenced in a study of blood T cell repertoires in COVID-19. Profiled with immunoSEQ multiplex PCR; TCRdb holds only in-frame clones, not every one. The sample holds tens of thousands of clones; 82% are singletons and the top ten take approximately 1.2%. Sequencing was carried out using peripheral blood. These receptors came from a woman older than 75 with acute or convalescent COVID-19.

The gene calls are TRBV5-1 and TRBJ1-1, with D maybe TRBD1 (6 bases). CDR1 is SGHRS, CDR2 YFSETQ, per germline. Trimming removed 0 bases from V and 4 bases from J, with 16 bases in between. CDR3 size: 16 residues. The DNA of the CDR3 is TGCGCCAGCAGCTTGGCGGTACAGGGAGCGAGCACTGAAGCTTTCTTT. Residues: CASSLAVQGASTEAFF.

V usage is TRBV6-6 and J usage is TRBJ2-7, with 8 bases lining up with TRBD2. This CDR3 contains 14 residues. Germline CDR1 is MNHNY and CDR2 is SVGAGI (reference sequence). After removal of 8 bases from V and 0 bases from J, the junction contained 6 bases not matched to a gene. The CDR3 reads CASLGGGSSYEQYF. CDR3 bases: TGTGCCAGCCTAGGCGGGGGGAGCTCCTACGAGCAGTACTTC.

The chain uses TRBV9 and TRBJ1-5, with D perhaps TRBD1 (5 bases). Trimming cost V 0 bases and J 4 bases, with 11 bases left between them. The CDR3 contains 15 residues. Germline CDR1 reads SGDLS; CDR2 reads YYNGEE. The CDR3 DNA follows: TGTGCCAGCAGCGTAGTGCAGGGAGGGAATCAGCCCCAGCATTTT. Its protein is CASSVVQGGNQPQHF.

The V call is TRBV19, the J call TRBJ1-2; tentatively, D is TRBD1 (5 bases). The ends were cut back, 7 bases at V and 1 base at J, with 10 bases in the middle. The CDR3 loop spans 13 amino acids. CDR1 is LNHDA and CDR2 is SQIVND in the germline V gene (reference sequence). CDR3 in DNA: TGTGCCAGTAAGGAGGGGAATAACTATGGCTACACCTTC. Encoded protein: CASKEGNNYGYTF.

This clone has a handful of counts. V is TRBV27 and J is TRBJ2-1; the match to TRBD2 covers 9 bases. This CDR3 is 17 amino acids long. The J segment lost 10 bases and the V segment lost 5 bases, leaving 18 bases of the junction unmatched. Germline V gives CDR1 MNHEY, CDR2 SMNVEV (reference sequence). CDR3 amino acids: CASSGYRGGRAEIEQFF. The CDR3 region has the DNA TGTGCCAGCAGTGGGTATAGGGGCGGGAGGGCCGAGATCGAGCAGTTCTTC.

The rearrangement uses TRBV19 and TRBJ1-3; D gene uncertain. The CDR3 consists of 15 residues. Germline V gene sequence: CDR1 LNHDA, CDR2 SQIVND (reference sequence). V was clipped by 0 bases and J by 0 bases, with 6 bases between them. The CDR3 DNA sequence: TGTGCCAGTAGTATAGATGGCAGCTCTGGAAACACCATATATTTT. Its translation is CASSIDGSSGNTIYF.

This chain links TRBV21-1 with TRBJ1-1; TRBD1, the table's D call, lacks a check against the DNA. TRBV21-1 is given as a pseudogene. The CDR3 sequence is 17 residues long. DNA of the CDR3: TGTGCCAGCTCGTCAGCCTTGATCCGGGACAGGGTAGCTGAAGCTTTCTTT. Amino acid sequence: CASSSALIRDRVAEAFF.

The rearrangement uses TRBV5-1 and TRBJ2-7; 10 nucleotides align to TRBD2. With 4 bases clipped from V and 2 bases from J, the junction kept 3 bases outside the gene matches. CDR1 and CDR2 (germline): SGHRS, YFSETQ. The CDR3 has 14 residues. The CDR3 sequence is CASSHTSGTYEQYF. DNA for the CDR3: TGCGCCAGCAGCCATACTAGCGGGACCTACGAGCAGTACTTC.

This clone was detected once. This chain uses TRBV7-9 with TRBJ1-2; perhaps TRBD1 as D (5 bases). Deletions cut 4 bases from V and 4 bases from J, with 16 bases between. The germline gives CDR1 SEHNR, CDR2 FQNEAQ (reference sequence). The CDR3 runs 15 residues. This CDR3 is CASSSSGGSGYGYTF. The CDR3 DNA is TGTGCCAGCAGCTCCTCCGGGGGGTCCGGCTATGGCTACACCTTC.

This clone has a handful of counts. V and J are TRBV3-1 (or the pseudogene TRBV3-2) and TRBJ1-2, with D possibly TRBD1 on 5 matching bases. The CDR3 is 16 residues long. CDR1 is LGHDT, CDR2 YNNKEL, per germline (reference sequence). The V and J ends lost 5 bases and 5 bases respectively, with 21 bases between them. This CDR3 reads CASSSLTRGAFYGYTF. The CDR3 DNA sequence: TGTGCCAGCAGCTCCCTGACGCGGGGCGCCTTTTATGGCTACACCTTC.

The chain couples TRBV5-6 to TRBJ2-7; 8 nucleotides match TRBD1. J gave up 3 bases and V 2 bases, and 13 bases lay outside the gene matches. Germline V CDR1 and CDR2: SGHDT, YYEEEE. The CDR3 is made up of 17 amino acids. The DNA for the CDR3 is TGTGCCAGCAGCTTTGACAGGGGTAGTGGGAATCACTACGAGCAGTACTTC. Translated: CASSFDRGSGNHYEQYF.

This clone was seen at least ten times. The chain's CDR3 is CASSELAGGPDTQYF. DNA of the CDR3: TGTGCCAGCAGTGAACTAGCGGGGGGGCCAGATACGCAGTATTTT. This chain joins TRBV6-4 and TRBJ2-3; TRBD2 matches at 13 bases. The CDR3 covers 15 residues. Per the germline V gene, CDR1 is MRHNA and CDR2 is SNTAGT. Trimming took 3 bases from V and 4 from J; bases not matched to a gene: 1.

This chain links TRBV3-1 (or the pseudogene TRBV3-2) with TRBJ2-3; a weak D match, TRBD1 (5 bases). Trimming took 4 bases from V and 1 from J, leaving 15 bases between them. The germline V gene has CDR1 LGHDT and CDR2 YNNKEL (reference sequence). CDR3 length: 16 amino acids. The CDR3 region has the DNA TGTGCCAGCAGCCTTATTGGGGCGTCCCGCACAGATACGCAGTATTTT. It yields the protein CASSLIGASRTDTQYF.

This chain connects TRBV18 to TRBJ2-7; D gene uncertain. V lost 5 bases, J lost 1 base, and 9 bases lay in between. Germline V gene sequence: CDR1 KGHSH, CDR2 LQKENI. This CDR3 is built from 13 residues. This chain's CDR3 is CASSTLRSYEQYF. CDR3 nucleotides: TGTGCCAGCTCAACCCTACGGTCCTACGAGCAGTACTTC.

The J gene is TRBJ1-5, the V gene TRBV5-6, with D uncertain. Germline assignment: CDR1 SGHDT and CDR2 YYEEEE. Trimming cost V 5 bases and J 3 bases, with 12 bases left between them. This CDR3 is built from 14 residues. The CDR3 reads CASSPSVNNQPQHF. CDR3 nucleotides: TGTGCCAGCAGTCCCAGCGTAAACAATCAGCCCCAGCATTTT.

The gene calls are TRBV7-8 and TRBJ2-1; TRBD1 matches at 10 bases. CDR3 length: 15 amino acids. The V gene end was trimmed by 2 bases and the J gene end by 8 bases; junction bases not matched to a gene: 6. Germline values: CDR1 SGHVS, CDR2 FQNEAQ. The CDR3 nucleotides are TGTGCCAGCAGCTTACGACAGGGGGCTACGGATGAGCAGTTCTTC. Its translation: CASSLRQGATDEQFF.

This chain connects TRBV5-8 to TRBJ1-5; 7 bases map to TRBD1. Germline V gene data show CDR1 as SGHTS and CDR2 as YDEGEE. The CDR3 sequence is 14 residues long. V lost 5 bases to trimming and J lost 5 bases; unmatched junction nucleotides: 7. The CDR3 nucleotides are TGTGCCAGCAGTCAATACAGGGGCGATCAGCCCCAGCATTTT. Residues: CASSQYRGDQPQHF.

V is TRBV29-1 and J is TRBJ1-1, with 7 bases aligning to TRBD1. There are 14 residues in the CDR3. Per germline, CDR1 SQVTM and CDR2 ANQGSEA. V shed 3 bases, J shed 1 base, and the junction held 5 bases outside the gene matches. CDR3 DNA sequence: TGCAGCGTTGAGGTGACAGGGACGAACACTGAAGCTTTCTTT. Translated, it gives CSVEVTGTNTEAFF.

This chain connects TRBV15 to TRBJ1-5, with 9 bases lining up with TRBD1. Germline CDR1 and CDR2: LNHNV and YYDKDF (reference sequence). V lost 0 bases, J lost 6 bases, and 12 bases stayed unmatched. The length of the CDR3 is 18 residues. CDR3: CATSRDLPKQGAGQPQHF. Here the CDR3 DNA reads TGTGCCACCAGCAGAGATCTCCCTAAACAGGGGGCGGGTCAGCCCCAGCATTTT.

The chain has TRBV28 and TRBJ2-7; D is possibly TRBD2 (5 bases). Trimming left V 8 bases short and J 0 bases short, with 14 bases between. Per germline, CDR1 MDHEN and CDR2 SYDVKM. The CDR3 contains 14 residues. The CDR3 is CASLGGWPSYEQYF. The DNA for the CDR3 is TGTGCCAGCCTCGGCGGGTGGCCCTCCTACGAGCAGTACTTC.

This clone was seen a few times. CDR3 DNA: TGTGCCAGCAGTCAACAGGGATCTGATACTTATGAAAAACTGTTTTTT. Translated: CASSQQGSDTYEKLFF. J is TRBJ1-4 and V is TRBV28, with D possibly TRBD1 on 6 matching bases. Germline lookup yields CDR1 MDHEN and CDR2 SYDVKM. V gave up 5 bases and J gave up 6 bases, with 19 bases separating them. CDR3 length equals 16 residues.

This chain uses TRBV19 with TRBJ2-3; D may be TRBD1 (5 bases). Trimming shortened V by 5 bases and J by 1 base, and 13 bases separated the two germline ends. Per the germline V gene, CDR1 is LNHDA and CDR2 is SQIVND (reference sequence). The CDR3 has 15 residues. CDR3 coding DNA: TGTGCCAGTAGTCCTCCAGGGCGAGGCACAGATACGCAGTATTTT. Its protein product is CASSPPGRGTDTQYF.

The chain recombines TRBV3-1 (or the pseudogene TRBV3-2) with TRBJ1-2; D gene uncertain. The germline V gene has CDR1 LGHDT and CDR2 YNNKEL (reference sequence). The CDR3 covers 14 residues. The V gene lost 0 bases and the J gene lost 7 bases, with 12 bases spanning the gap. CDR3 bases: TGTGCCAGCAGCCAAGATGAGGGCCTATCTGGCTACACCTTC. It translates to CASSQDEGLSGYTF.

J is TRBJ2-5 and V is TRBV14; tentatively, D is TRBD2 (6 bases). Trimming removed 3 bases at V and 6 bases at J, with 23 bases between. This CDR3 is 17 amino acids long. From germline, CDR1 is SGHDN and CDR2 FVKESK. CDR3 in amino acids: CASSQGSGRGGGKTQYF. The DNA of the CDR3 is TGTGCCAGCAGCCAGGGAAGTGGTAGGGGCGGAGGGAAGACCCAGTACTTC.

The V gene is TRBV4-1, the J gene TRBJ2-1; maybe TRBD1 (6 bases). Trimming stripped 0 bases from V and 4 bases from J, with 16 bases between. Germline V lookup: CDR1 MGHRA, CDR2 YSYEKL. CDR3 length: 17 residues. This chain's CDR3 is CASSQEDSVGAYNEQFF. CDR3 coding DNA: TGCGCCAGCAGCCAAGAGGATTCAGTGGGGGCATACAATGAGCAGTTCTTC.

Comments on this clone: A read error is possible here, since a much larger clone lies one base away. The chain uses TRBV5-6 and TRBJ1-5; perhaps TRBD1 as D (5 bases). V shed 4 bases and J shed 7 bases, with 15 bases lying between them. The CDR3 spans 14 residues. The germline CDR1 and CDR2 sequences are SGHDT and YYEEEE. This chain's CDR3 is CASSPKTDRQPQHF. The CDR3 DNA sequence: TGTGCCAGCAGCCCCAAGACAGACCGACAGCCCCAGCATTTT.

About this clone itself: Relative to the germline gene, one junction end is altered; a read error may explain this. This chain links TRBV25-1 with TRBJ2-1; D remains ambiguous. Germline V lookup: CDR1 MGHDK, CDR2 SYGVNS. The CDR3 contains 15 residues. CDR3 sequence (DNA): TGTGCCAGCAGCGAATTCACTAACGGCAACAATGAGCAGTTCTTC. Protein: CASSEFTNGNNEQFF.

V gene TRBV19 combines with J gene TRBJ1-5; D perhaps matches TRBD1 (6 bases). The V and J ends lost 5 bases and 3 bases respectively, with 11 bases between them. CDR1 is LNHDA and CDR2 is SQIVND in the germline V gene (reference sequence). CDR3 length: 14 residues. The CDR3 loop reads CASSLRQDNQPQHF. For the CDR3, the DNA is TGTGCCAGTAGTCTCCGACAGGACAATCAGCCCCAGCATTTT.

This clone was found once. V and J are TRBV20-1 and TRBJ2-7; no definite D call. Germline CDR1 DFQATT, CDR2 SNEGSKA (reference sequence). Between the trimmed V and J ends, which lost 1 base and 5 bases, there was a span of 3 bases. This CDR3 region has 10 residues. The CDR3 loop reads CSARGHEQYF. DNA for the CDR3: TGCAGTGCTAGAGGGCACGAGCAGTACTTC.